This TCR beta chain came from a study of blood T cell repertoires in COVID-19. Study at large: Samples came from the United States, Italy and Spain, spanning acute and convalescent COVID-19.

Methods used by the authors: Nucleated cell counts were estimated from reference gene primer amplification. The method was immunoSEQ multiplex PCR; TCRdb's version includes in-frame clones alone and lacks a portion of them. The V and J calls and clone size come from that table; D and trimming were worked out from the DNA. Among some 30,000 clones listed, approximately 85% were seen once. Germline assignment: CDR1 SNHLY and CDR2 FYNNEI. The CDR3 is 15 residues long. V gave up 3 bases and J gave up 3 bases, with 14 bases separating them. The TCR was taken from an older woman with active COVID-19. This chain links TRBV2 with TRBJ1-2; D uncertain. Source material: peripheral blood. CDR3 sequence reads: CASSENSPIYYGYTF. CDR3 nucleotide sequence: TGTGCCAGCAGTGAGAACTCGCCCATCTACTATGGCTACACCTTC. The full variable domain, completed using reference TRBV2 and TRBJ1-2, is EPEVTQTPSHQVTQMGQEVILRCVPISNHLYFYWYRQILGQKVEFLVSFYNNEISEKSEIFDDQFSVERPDGSNFTLKIRSTKLEDSAMYFCASSENSPIYYGYTFGSGTRLTVV.